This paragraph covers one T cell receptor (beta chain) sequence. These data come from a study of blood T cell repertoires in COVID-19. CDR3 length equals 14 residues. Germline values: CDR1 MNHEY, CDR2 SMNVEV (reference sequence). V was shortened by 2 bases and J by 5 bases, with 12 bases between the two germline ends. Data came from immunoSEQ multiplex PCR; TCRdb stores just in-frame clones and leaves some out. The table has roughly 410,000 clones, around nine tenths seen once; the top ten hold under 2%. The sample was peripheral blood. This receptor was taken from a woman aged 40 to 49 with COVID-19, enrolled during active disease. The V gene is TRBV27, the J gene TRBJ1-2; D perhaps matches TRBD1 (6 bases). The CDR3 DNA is TGTGCCAGCAGTTTAGCACAGGGAAGGTATGGCTACACCTTC. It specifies CASSLAQGRYGYTF.